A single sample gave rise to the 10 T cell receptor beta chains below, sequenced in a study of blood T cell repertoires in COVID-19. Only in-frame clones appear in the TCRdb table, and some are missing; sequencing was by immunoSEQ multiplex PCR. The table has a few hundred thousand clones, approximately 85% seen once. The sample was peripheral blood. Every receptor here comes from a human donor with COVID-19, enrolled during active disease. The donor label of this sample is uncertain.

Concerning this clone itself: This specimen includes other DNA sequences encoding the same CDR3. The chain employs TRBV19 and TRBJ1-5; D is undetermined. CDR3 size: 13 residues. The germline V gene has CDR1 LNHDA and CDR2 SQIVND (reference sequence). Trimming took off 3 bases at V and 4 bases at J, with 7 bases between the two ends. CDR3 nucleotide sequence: TGTGCCAGTAGTATTTCGGGTAATCAGCCCCAGCATTTT. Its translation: CASSISGNQPQHF.

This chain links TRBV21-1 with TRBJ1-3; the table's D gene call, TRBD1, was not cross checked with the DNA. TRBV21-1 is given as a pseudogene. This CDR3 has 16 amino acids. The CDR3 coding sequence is TGTGCCAGCAGCAAACCCCAGGGCCTGCCGGCACACACCATATATTTT. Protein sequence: CASSKPQGLPAHTIYF.

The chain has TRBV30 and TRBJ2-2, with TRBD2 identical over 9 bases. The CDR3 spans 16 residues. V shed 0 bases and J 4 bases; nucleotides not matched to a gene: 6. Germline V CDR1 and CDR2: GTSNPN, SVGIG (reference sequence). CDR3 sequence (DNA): TGTGCCTGGAGTGTACTAGCGGGTATAGTCACCGGGGAGCTGTTTTTT. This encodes CAWSVLAGIVTGELFF.

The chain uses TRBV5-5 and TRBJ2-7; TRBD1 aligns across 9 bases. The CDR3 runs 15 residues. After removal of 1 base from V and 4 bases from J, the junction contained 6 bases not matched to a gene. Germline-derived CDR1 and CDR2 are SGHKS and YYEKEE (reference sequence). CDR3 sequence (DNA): TGTGCCAGCAGCTTGCGACAGGGGGTTCAGTACGAGCAGTACTTC. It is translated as CASSLRQGVQYEQYF. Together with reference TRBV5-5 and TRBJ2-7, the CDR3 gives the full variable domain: DAGVTQSPTHLIKTRGQQVTLRCSPISGHKSVSWYQQVLGQGPQFIFQYYEKEERGRGNFPDRFSARQFPNYSSELNVNALLLGDSALYLCASSLRQGVQYEQYFGPGTRLTVT.

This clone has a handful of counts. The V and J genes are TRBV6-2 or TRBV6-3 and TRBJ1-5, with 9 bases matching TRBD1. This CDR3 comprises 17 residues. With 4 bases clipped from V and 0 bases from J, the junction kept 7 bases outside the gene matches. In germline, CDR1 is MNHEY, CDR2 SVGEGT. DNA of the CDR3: TGTGCCAGCAGTTCCCGGGACAGGGTAACTAGCAATCAGCCCCAGCATTTT. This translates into CASSSRDRVTSNQPQHF.

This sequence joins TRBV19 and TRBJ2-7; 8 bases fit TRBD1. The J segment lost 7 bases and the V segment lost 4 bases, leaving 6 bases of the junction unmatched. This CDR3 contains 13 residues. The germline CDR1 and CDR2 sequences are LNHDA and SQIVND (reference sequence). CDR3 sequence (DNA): TGTGCCAGTAGTACTACAGGGGGTCGTGAGCAGTACTTC. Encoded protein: CASSTTGGREQYF.

This CDR3 is CASRTRGGSNQPQHF. The CDR3 bases are TGTGCCAGCAGGACACGGGGGGGTAGCAATCAGCCCCAGCATTTT. The chain has TRBV6-5 and TRBJ1-5, with a weak D call TRBD1 (5 bases). V shed 6 bases and J shed 0 bases, with 12 bases lying between them. CDR1 is MNHEY and CDR2 is SVGAGI in the germline V gene. The CDR3 has 15 residues.

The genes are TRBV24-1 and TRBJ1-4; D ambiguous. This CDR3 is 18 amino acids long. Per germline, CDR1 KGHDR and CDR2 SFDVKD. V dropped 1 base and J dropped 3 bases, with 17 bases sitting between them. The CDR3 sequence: CATSDFQRKNGPNEKLFF. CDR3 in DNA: TGTGCCACCAGTGATTTCCAGCGGAAAAACGGACCTAATGAAAAACTGTTTTTT.

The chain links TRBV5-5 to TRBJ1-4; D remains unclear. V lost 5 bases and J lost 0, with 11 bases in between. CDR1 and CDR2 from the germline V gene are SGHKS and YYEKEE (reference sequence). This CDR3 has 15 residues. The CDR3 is CASSLGSATNEKLFF. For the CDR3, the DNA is TGTGCCAGCAGTCTAGGATCCGCAACTAATGAAAAACTGTTTTTT.

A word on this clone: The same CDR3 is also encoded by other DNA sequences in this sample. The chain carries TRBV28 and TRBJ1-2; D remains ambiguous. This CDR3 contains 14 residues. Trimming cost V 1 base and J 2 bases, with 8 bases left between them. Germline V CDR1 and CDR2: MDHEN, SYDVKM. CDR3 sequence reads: CASSLFAGNYGYTF. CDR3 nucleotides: TGTGCCAGCAGTTTATTTGCGGGGAACTATGGCTACACCTTC.